The present entry profiles one T cell receptor (beta chain) with its context. Its antigen is not identified. The template was RNA from unsorted bulk tissue. Distant lung tissue was collected more than 3 cm away from the tumor edge. Chemotherapy-naive patients with new lung cancer underwent thoracic surgery in China, August–late 2014. The V and J ends lost 4 bases and 3 bases, in that order; junction bases with no gene match: 9. The germline V gene has CDR1 MNHNS and CDR2 SASEGT. The CDR3 totals 17 residues. The source of the sample is a study of tumor and adjacent non-tumor tissue in lung cancer. Findings and limits, study-wide: Patients with more diverse tumor TCRs had worse survival. TCR diversity was significantly greater in tumor than normal lung tissue. In normal lung, the top 100 clones were significantly more dominant than in tumor.

A modified ARM-PCR protocol with three rounds of nested PCR amplified TCRbeta. TCRdb ran MiXCR on the multiplex PCR reads and lists one entry per CDR3 protein. Of 35,000 to 50,000 distinct CDR3 sequences listed, 60% are singletons. Sequencing was carried out using distant non-tumor lung tissue. The receptor comes from a man aged 45-65 years with non-small cell lung cancer. The chain uses TRBV6-1 and TRBJ2-2; TRBD1 aligns across 9 bases. The CDR3 coding sequence is TGTGCCAGCAGTGTCCGGGGACAGGGATCGGACACCGGGGAGCTGTTTTTT. Protein: CASSVRGQGSDTGELFF.